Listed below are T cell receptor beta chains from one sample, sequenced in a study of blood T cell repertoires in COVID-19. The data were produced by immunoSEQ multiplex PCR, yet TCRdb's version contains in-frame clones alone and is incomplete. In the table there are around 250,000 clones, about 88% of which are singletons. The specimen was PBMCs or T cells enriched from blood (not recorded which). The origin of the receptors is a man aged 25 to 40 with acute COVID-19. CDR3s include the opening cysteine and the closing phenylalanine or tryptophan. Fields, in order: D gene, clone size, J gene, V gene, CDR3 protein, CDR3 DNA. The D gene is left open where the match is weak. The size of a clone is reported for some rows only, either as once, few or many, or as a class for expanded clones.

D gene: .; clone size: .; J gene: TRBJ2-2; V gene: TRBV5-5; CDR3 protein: CASSSTPGLNTGELFF; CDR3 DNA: TGTGCCAGCAGCTCCACTCCGGGACTCAACACCGGGGAGCTGTTTTTT
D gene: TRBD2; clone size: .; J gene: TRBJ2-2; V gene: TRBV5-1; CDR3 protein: CASTYLSGGPGGELFF; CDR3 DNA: TGCGCCAGCACCTACCTCAGCGGGGGGCCCGGCGGGGAGCTGTTTTTT
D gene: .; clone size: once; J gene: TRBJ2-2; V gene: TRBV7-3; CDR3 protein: CASSLTRPTGELFF; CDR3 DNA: TGTGCCAGCAGCTTGACTAGGCCCACCGGGGAGCTGTTTTTT
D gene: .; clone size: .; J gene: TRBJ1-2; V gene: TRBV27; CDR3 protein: CASSLSGSYGYTF; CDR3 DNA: TGTGCCAGCAGTTTATCAGGGAGCTATGGCTACACCTTC
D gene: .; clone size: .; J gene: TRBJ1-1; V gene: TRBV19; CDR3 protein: CASSHRVNTEAFF; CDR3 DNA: TGTGCCAGTAGTCACAGGGTGAACACTGAAGCTTTCTTT
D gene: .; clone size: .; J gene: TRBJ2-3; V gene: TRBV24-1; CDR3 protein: CATSDLSGSTDTQYF; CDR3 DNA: TGTGCCACCAGTGATTTAAGCGGGAGCACAGATACGCAGTATTTT
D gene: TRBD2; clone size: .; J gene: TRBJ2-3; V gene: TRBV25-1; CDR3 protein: CASSGTSGRTGAQYF; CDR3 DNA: TGTGCCAGCAGTGGGACTAGCGGGAGAACGGGGGCGCAGTATTTT
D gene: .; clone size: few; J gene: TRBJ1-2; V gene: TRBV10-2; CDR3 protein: CASSGDWNTRERGYTF; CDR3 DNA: TGCGCCAGCAGTGGGGACTGGAACACCAGGGAGCGTGGCTACACCTTC
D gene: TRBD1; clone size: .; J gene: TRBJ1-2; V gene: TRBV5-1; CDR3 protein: CASSLVPPEQGQGYTF; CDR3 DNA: TGCGCCAGCAGCTTGGTCCCCCCAGAACAGGGGCAAGGCTACACCTTC
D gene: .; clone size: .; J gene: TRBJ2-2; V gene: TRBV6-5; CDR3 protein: CASRKTATGELFF; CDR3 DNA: TGTGCCAGCAGAAAGACTGCCACCGGGGAGCTGTTTTTT
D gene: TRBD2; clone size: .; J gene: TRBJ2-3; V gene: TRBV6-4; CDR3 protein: CASRPSTGGTDTQYF; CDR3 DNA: TGTGCCAGCAGACCTAGCACGGGGGGGACAGATACGCAGTATTTT
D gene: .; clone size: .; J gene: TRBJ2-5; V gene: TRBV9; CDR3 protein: CASSVAAANQETQYF; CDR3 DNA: TGTGCCAGCAGCGTGGCCGCAGCGAACCAAGAGACCCAGTACTTC
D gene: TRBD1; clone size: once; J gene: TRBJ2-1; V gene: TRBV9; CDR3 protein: CASSVALGQGLEQFF; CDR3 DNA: TGTGCCAGCAGCGTCGCACTCGGACAGGGCTTAGAGCAGTTCTTC
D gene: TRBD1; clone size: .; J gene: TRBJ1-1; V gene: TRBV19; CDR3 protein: CASSYSGTGHTEAFF; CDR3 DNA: TGTGCCAGTAGTTACTCCGGGACAGGGCACACTGAAGCTTTCTTT
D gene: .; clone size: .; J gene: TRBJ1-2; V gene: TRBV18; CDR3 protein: CASSPPDRVQLGYGYTF; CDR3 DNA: TGTGCCAGCTCACCACCGGACAGAGTACAGCTTGGCTATGGCTACACCTTC
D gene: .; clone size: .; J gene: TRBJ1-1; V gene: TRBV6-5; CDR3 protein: CASRKQGNHDEAFF; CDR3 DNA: TGTGCCAGCAGGAAACAGGGTAATCATGATGAAGCTTTCTTT